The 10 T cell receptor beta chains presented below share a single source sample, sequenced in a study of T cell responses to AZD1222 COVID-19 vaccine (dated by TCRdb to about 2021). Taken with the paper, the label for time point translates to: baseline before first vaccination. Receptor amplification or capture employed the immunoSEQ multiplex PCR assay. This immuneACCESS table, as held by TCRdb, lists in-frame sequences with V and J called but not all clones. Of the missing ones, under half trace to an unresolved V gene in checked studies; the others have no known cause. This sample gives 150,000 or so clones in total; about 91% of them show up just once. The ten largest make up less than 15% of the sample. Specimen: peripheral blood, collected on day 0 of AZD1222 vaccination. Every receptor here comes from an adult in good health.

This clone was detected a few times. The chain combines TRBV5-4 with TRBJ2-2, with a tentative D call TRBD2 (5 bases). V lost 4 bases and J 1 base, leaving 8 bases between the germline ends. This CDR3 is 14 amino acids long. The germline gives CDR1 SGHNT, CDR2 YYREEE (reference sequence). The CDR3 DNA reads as TGTGCCAGCAGCCCTAGCCGGAACACCGGGGAGCTGTTTTTT. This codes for CASSPSRNTGELFF.

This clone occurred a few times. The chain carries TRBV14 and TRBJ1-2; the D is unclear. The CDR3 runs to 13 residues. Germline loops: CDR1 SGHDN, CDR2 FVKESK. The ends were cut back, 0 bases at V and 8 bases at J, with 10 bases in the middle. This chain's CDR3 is CASSQESGEGYTF. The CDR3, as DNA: TGTGCCAGCAGCCAAGAGTCCGGGGAAGGCTACACCTTC.

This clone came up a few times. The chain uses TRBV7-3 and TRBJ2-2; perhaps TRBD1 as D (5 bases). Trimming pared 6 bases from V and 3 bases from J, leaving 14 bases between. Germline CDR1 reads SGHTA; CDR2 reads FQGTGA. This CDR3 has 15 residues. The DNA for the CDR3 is TGTGCCAGCAGGCCAGGGCCTTTTGACACCGGGGAGCTGTTTTTT. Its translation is CASRPGPFDTGELFF.

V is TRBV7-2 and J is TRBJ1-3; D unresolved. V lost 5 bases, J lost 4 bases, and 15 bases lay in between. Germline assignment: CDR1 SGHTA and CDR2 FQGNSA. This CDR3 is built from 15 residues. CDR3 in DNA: TGTGCCAGCAGCCCAACCTCAAGTGGCGGAAACACCATATATTTT. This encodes CASSPTSSGGNTIYF.

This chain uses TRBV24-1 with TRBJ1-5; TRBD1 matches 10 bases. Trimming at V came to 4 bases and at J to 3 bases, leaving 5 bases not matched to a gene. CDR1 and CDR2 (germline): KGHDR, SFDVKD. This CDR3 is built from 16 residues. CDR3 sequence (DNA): TGTGCCACCAGTGAATCCGGGACAGGGGACAATCAGCCCCAGCATTTT. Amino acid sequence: CATSESGTGDNQPQHF.

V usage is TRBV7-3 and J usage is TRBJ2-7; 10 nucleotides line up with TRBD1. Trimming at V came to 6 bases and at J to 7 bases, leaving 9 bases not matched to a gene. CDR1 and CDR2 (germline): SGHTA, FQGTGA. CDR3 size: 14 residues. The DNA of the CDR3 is TGTGCCAGCAGTCCCGGGACAGGGGCGCGTGAGCAGTACTTC. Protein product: CASSPGTGAREQYF. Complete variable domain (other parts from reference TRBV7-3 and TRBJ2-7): GAGVSQTPSNKVTEKGKYVELRCDPISGHTALYWYRQSLGQGPEFLIYFQGTGAADDSGLPNDRFFAVRPEGSVSTLKIQRTERGDSAVYLCASSPGTGAREQYFGPGTRLTVT.

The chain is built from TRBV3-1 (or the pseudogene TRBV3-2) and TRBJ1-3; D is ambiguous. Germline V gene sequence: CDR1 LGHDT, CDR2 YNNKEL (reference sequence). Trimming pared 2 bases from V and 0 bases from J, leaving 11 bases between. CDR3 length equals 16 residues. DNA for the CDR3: TGTGCCAGCAGCCAAACATTACGGACCTCTGGAAACACCATATATTTT. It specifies CASSQTLRTSGNTIYF.

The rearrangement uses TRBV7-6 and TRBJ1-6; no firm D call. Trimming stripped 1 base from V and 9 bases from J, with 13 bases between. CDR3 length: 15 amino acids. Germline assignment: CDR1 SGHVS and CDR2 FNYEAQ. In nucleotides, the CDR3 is TGTGCCAGCAGCTTAGGGGTGGGCGGAGCTTCACCCCTCCACTTT. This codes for CASSLGVGGASPLHF.

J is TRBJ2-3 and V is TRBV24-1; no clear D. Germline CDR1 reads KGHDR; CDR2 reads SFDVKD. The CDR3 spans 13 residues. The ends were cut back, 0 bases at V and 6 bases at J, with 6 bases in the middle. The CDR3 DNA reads TGTGCCACCAGTGATTTGCTCCCGGATACGCAGTATTTT. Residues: CATSDLLPDTQYF.

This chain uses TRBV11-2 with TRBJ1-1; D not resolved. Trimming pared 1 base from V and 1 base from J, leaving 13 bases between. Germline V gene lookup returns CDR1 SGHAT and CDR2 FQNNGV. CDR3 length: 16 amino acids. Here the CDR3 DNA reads TGTGCCAGCAGCTTAGTAGTAGGCAGCCCGAACACTGAAGCTTTCTTT. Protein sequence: CASSLVVGSPNTEAFF.